Listed here are 22 T cell receptor beta chains from one sample, sequenced in a study of blood T cell repertoires in COVID-19 (dated by TCRdb to the early 2020s). The library was produced with the immunoSEQ multiplex PCR assay. TCRdb mirrors the immuneACCESS table, restricted to in-frame sequences. Some clones are absent from its copies; in checked studies, under half trace to an unresolved V gene, and the reason for the others is unknown. This sample has 240,000 or so clones in its table, and just under 85% of those were observed once. 1.5% to 2% of the sample is held by the ten biggest clonotypes. Sequenced sample: peripheral blood. The receptor source for this set is a woman of 80 years or more with acute or convalescent COVID-19.

The chain combines TRBV19 with TRBJ1-5, with unresolved D. Trimming removed 7 bases from V and 2 bases from J, with 21 bases in between. Germline V CDR1 and CDR2: LNHDA, SQIVND (reference sequence). This CDR3 region has 17 residues. The CDR3 reads CASKGLEGQVGNQPQHF. The CDR3 nucleotides are TGTGCCAGTAAGGGCCTAGAGGGCCAAGTCGGCAATCAGCCCCAGCATTTT.

This clone was picked up one time. At one end, the junction sequence differs from germline, possibly due to a read error. Additional DNA sequences in this sample encode the identical CDR3. The J gene is TRBJ1-1, the V gene TRBV11-1; no clear D gene. Germline CDR1 and CDR2: SGHAT and FQDESV (reference sequence). The CDR3 runs 13 residues. The DNA for the CDR3 is TGTGCCAGCAGCCTCGGGAGGAACACTGAGGCTTTCTTT. Residues: CASSLGRNTEAFF.

The chain employs TRBV6-5 and TRBJ2-3, with unresolved D. The length of the CDR3 is 15 residues. Germline assignment: CDR1 MNHEY and CDR2 SVGAGI. V was clipped by 6 bases and J by 1 base, with 14 bases between them. The CDR3 bases are TGTGCCAGCAGCAGCCCGGCAGGCGGCACAGATACGCAGTATTTT. Its translation: CASSSPAGGTDTQYF.

The J gene is TRBJ2-7, the V gene TRBV7-3; a possible D gene is TRBD1 (5 bases). V was trimmed by 1 base and J by 6 bases, leaving 10 bases between them. The CDR3 is made up of 13 amino acids. Germline lookup yields CDR1 SGHTA and CDR2 FQGTGA. CDR3 in amino acids: CASSLSREGEQYF. The CDR3, as DNA: TGTGCCAGCAGCTTAAGCAGGGAAGGCGAGCAGTACTTC.

V gene TRBV7-2 combines with J gene TRBJ2-7, with D maybe TRBD2 (5 bases). Trimming pared 1 base from V and 3 bases from J, leaving 13 bases between. Germline V gene lookup returns CDR1 SGHTA and CDR2 FQGNSA. CDR3 length: 15 amino acids. The CDR3 reads CASSLDRGEGYEQYF. The CDR3 region has the DNA TGTGCCAGCAGCTTAGATCGGGGAGAGGGCTACGAGCAGTACTTC.

The chain links TRBV9 to TRBJ2-7, with no clear D. The germline gives CDR1 SGDLS, CDR2 YYNGEE. Trimming shortened V by 4 bases and J by 6 bases, and 8 bases separated the two germline ends. This CDR3 spans 11 amino acids. This CDR3 is CASSPPSEQYF. CDR3 DNA sequence: TGTGCCAGCAGCCCCCCCTCCGAGCAGTACTTC. Full variable domain (outside the CDR3, taken from reference TRBV9 and TRBJ2-7): DSGVTQTPKHLITATGQRVTLRCSPRSGDLSVYWYQQSLDQGLQFLIQYYNGEERAKGNILERFSAQQFPDLHSELNLSSLELGDSALYFCASSPPSEQYFGPGTRLTVT.

About this clone: Other DNA sequences from this sample encode an identical CDR3 as well. The chain is built from TRBV18 and TRBJ1-1, with a possible D match to TRBD1 (5 bases). The CDR3 is 14 residues long. The V gene lost 3 bases and the J gene lost 2 bases, with 10 bases spanning the gap. Germline lookup yields CDR1 KGHSH and CDR2 LQKENI. The CDR3 loop is CASSPGGVNTEAFF. The CDR3 DNA reads as TGTGCCAGCTCACCTGGGGGGGTTAACACTGAAGCTTTCTTT.

This chain links TRBV5-8 with TRBJ2-1; D is undetermined. The V gene lost 4 bases and the J gene lost 1 base, with 15 bases spanning the gap. Germline V lookup: CDR1 SGHTS, CDR2 YDEGEE. CDR3 size: 16 residues. The CDR3, as DNA: TGTGCCAGCAGCCGCGCATTTATAAGTTCCTACAATGAGCAGTTCTTC. This sequence encodes CASSRAFISSYNEQFF.

The J gene is TRBJ1-2, the V gene TRBV6-6, with TRBD1 as a possible D gene (5 bases). The CDR3 totals 13 residues. V lost 4 bases and J 8 bases, leaving 14 bases between the germline ends. The germline CDR1 and CDR2 sequences are MNHNY and SVGAGI (reference sequence). CDR3 bases: TGTGCCAGCAGTTTGACAGCCAGTACAGGCTACACCTTC. This gives the protein CASSLTASTGYTF.

The chain carries TRBV3-1 (or the pseudogene TRBV3-2) and TRBJ1-2; D not certain. V lost 0 bases to trimming and J lost 7 bases, with 12 bases between them. CDR1 and CDR2 from the germline V gene are LGHDT and YNNKEL (reference sequence). There are 14 residues in the CDR3. This CDR3 is CASSQETRQAGYTF. CDR3 nucleotides: TGTGCCAGCAGCCAAGAAACCAGGCAAGCTGGCTACACCTTC.

V is TRBV5-1 and J is TRBJ2-5; 9 nucleotides agree with TRBD2. Trimming cost V 0 bases and J 2 bases; bases outside gene matches: 5. Germline-derived CDR1 and CDR2 are SGHRS and YFSETQ. The CDR3 is 16 amino acids. CDR3 in DNA: TGCGCCAGCAGCTTGGGGCTAGCGGGGACGCAAGAGACCCAGTACTTC. Protein sequence: CASSLGLAGTQETQYF.

V and J are TRBV14 and TRBJ2-3; D possibly corresponds to TRBD2 (5 bases). Per the germline V gene, CDR1 is SGHDN and CDR2 is FVKESK. Trimming took 1 base from V and 3 from J, leaving 11 bases between them. There are 15 residues in the CDR3. CDR3 amino acids: CASSQGPRGTDTQYF. DNA for the CDR3: TGTGCCAGCAGCCAAGGGCCCCGGGGAACAGATACGCAGTATTTT.

This clone was recorded once. This chain connects TRBV12-3 or TRBV12-4 to TRBJ2-1; D gene ambiguous. The CDR3 is 13 amino acids. The V end lost 2 bases, the J end lost 4 bases, and 6 bases lay between the germline ends. This chain's CDR3 is CASSLRLYNEQFF. The CDR3 DNA follows: TGTGCCAGCAGTTTACGACTGTACAATGAGCAGTTCTTC.

The chain uses TRBV12-3 or TRBV12-4 and TRBJ2-1; unclear D gene. The CDR3 loop spans 11 amino acids. Trimming took 11 bases from V and 9 from J, leaving 14 bases between them. In DNA, the CDR3 is TGTGCCTGCGTTGCGTTTTTTGAGCAGTTCTTC. Protein: CACVAFFEQFF.

This chain joins TRBV6-5 and TRBJ1-4, with 10 bases matching TRBD1. V was pared by 6 bases and J by 7 bases, with 5 bases of the junction left unmatched. The length of the CDR3 is 14 residues. CDR1 is MNHEY, CDR2 SVGAGI, per germline. CDR3 DNA: TGTGCCAGCAGGCGACAGGGGGCAGGTGAAAAACTGTTTTTT. Amino acid sequence: CASRRQGAGEKLFF.

The chain is built from TRBV4-3 and TRBJ1-6; 10 nucleotides match TRBD1. The V gene's germline CDR1 is LGHNA and CDR2 YSLEER. J gave up 9 bases and V 1 base, and 12 bases lay outside the gene matches. CDR3 size: 18 residues. CDR3 nucleotides: TGCGCCAGCAGCCAAGGGCGCATGGGACAGGGGCTTTCTTCACCCCTCCACTTT. Its translation: CASSQGRMGQGLSSPLHF.

This chain connects TRBV5-4 to TRBJ1-1; 10 bases line up with TRBD1. With 3 bases clipped from V and 4 bases from J, the junction kept 6 bases outside the gene matches. Per the germline V gene, CDR1 is SGHNT and CDR2 is YYREEE (reference sequence). The CDR3 covers 15 residues. In DNA, the CDR3 is TGTGCCAGCAGCTATGGAGGACAGGGGGGCACTGAAGCTTTCTTT. This codes for CASSYGGQGGTEAFF.

The chain combines TRBV6-2 or TRBV6-3 with TRBJ1-1; D unclear. The CDR3 is 14 amino acids. V was shortened by 4 bases and J by 4 bases, with 13 bases between the two germline ends. Germline CDR1 MNHEY, CDR2 SVGEGT. The CDR3 here is CASSLLQAFTEAFF. CDR3 DNA sequence: TGTGCCAGCAGTTTACTTCAGGCTTTCACTGAAGCTTTCTTT.

This rearrangement joins TRBV5-1 to TRBJ2-1; weak D call: TRBD2 (5 bases). V lost 4 bases and J 2 bases, leaving 13 bases between the germline ends. The germline CDR1 and CDR2 sequences are SGHRS and YFSETQ. The CDR3 consists of 15 residues. Written as DNA, the CDR3 is TGCGCCAGCAGCCAAAGCGGAGCCACCTACAATGAGCAGTTCTTC. Translated, it gives CASSQSGATYNEQFF.

The chain couples TRBV7-3 to TRBJ2-5; 7 bases are a match to TRBD1. This CDR3 contains 15 residues. The V gene's germline CDR1 is SGHTA and CDR2 FQGTGA. V dropped 5 bases and J dropped 2; count of bases not matched to a gene: 8. The CDR3 loop is CASSPGQRVQETQYF. CDR3 nucleotide sequence: TGTGCCAGCAGCCCGGGACAGAGAGTACAAGAGACCCAGTACTTC. Filled out from reference TRBV7-3 and TRBJ2-5, the complete variable domain reads GAGVSQTPSNKVTEKGKYVELRCDPISGHTALYWYRQSLGQGPEFLIYFQGTGAADDSGLPNDRFFAVRPEGSVSTLKIQRTERGDSAVYLCASSPGQRVQETQYFGPGTRLLVL.

The CDR3 DNA is TGTGCCAGCAGCTTAGACTCGGCGGGAGGGCCCTATGAGCAGTTCTTC. This encodes CASSLDSAGGPYEQFF. This chain connects TRBV7-2 to TRBJ2-1; 9 bases line up with TRBD2. Per the germline V gene, CDR1 is SGHTA and CDR2 is FQGNSA. The CDR3 sequence is 16 residues long. V was pared by 1 base and J by 8 bases, with 9 bases of the junction left unmatched.

A single count supports this clone. The CDR3 is CASSALSNPANEQFF. The CDR3 DNA sequence: TGTGCCAGCAGTGCCTTATCTAATCCCGCCAATGAGCAGTTCTTC. The chain is built from TRBV6-2 or TRBV6-3 and TRBJ2-1, with no clear D. This CDR3 spans 15 amino acids. The ends were cut back, 5 bases at V and 6 bases at J, with 17 bases in the middle. Germline V gene lookup returns CDR1 MNHEY and CDR2 SVGEGT.